One sample yielded the 18 T cell receptor beta chains listed below, sequenced in a study of shared clonotypes between healthy human individuals (dated by TCRdb to about 2020). The library was produced with the immunoSEQ multiplex PCR assay. The clones in this table, taken by TCRdb from immuneACCESS, are in-frame only. Not every clone is retained; where verified, under half of the shortfall comes from an unresolved V gene, and the cause of the rest is unknown. This sample holds around 720,000 clones; more than 70% were observed only once. The biggest ten clones account for 1.5% to 2% of the sample. Sequencing used memory CD4+ T cells sorted from blood. The cell subset or site label, as the study defines it: CD45RA-negative fraction. The source of these receptors is a woman in her twenties or thirties in good health.

This chain links TRBV11-2 with TRBJ1-1; 9 bases line up with TRBD1. Germline V CDR1 and CDR2: SGHAT, FQNNGV. The length of the CDR3 is 15 residues. J gave up 6 bases and V 5 bases, and 10 bases lay outside the gene matches. The DNA of the CDR3 is TGTGCCAGCAGCCGTGGCCGGGACAGGGTCCCTGAAGCTTTCTTT. This translates into CASSRGRDRVPEAFF.

This clone has a single count. The chain employs TRBV5-1 and TRBJ2-5; weak D call: TRBD2 (6 bases). Germline V gives CDR1 SGHRS, CDR2 YFSETQ. The CDR3 has 16 residues. Trimming pared 0 bases from V and 5 bases from J, leaving 17 bases between. CDR3 sequence: CASSLGRREWEETQYF. The CDR3 bases are TGCGCCAGCAGCTTGGGTCGGAGGGAATGGGAGGAGACCCAGTACTTC.

The chain couples TRBV28 to TRBJ2-7, with D perhaps matching TRBD2 (8 bases). With 6 bases removed from V and 7 bases from J, the gap between germline ends came to 19 bases. The CDR3 covers 14 residues. Germline CDR1 is MDHEN and CDR2 is SYDVKM. CDR3 in amino acids: CASRGQRETMEQYF. CDR3 in DNA: TGTGCCAGCAGGGGACAGCGGGAGACCATGGAGCAGTACTTC.

A few counts support this clone. The V gene is TRBV19, the J gene TRBJ2-2; TRBD1 is a possible D gene (5 bases). CDR1 and CDR2 (germline): LNHDA, SQIVND (reference sequence). This CDR3 has 15 residues. The V end lost 3 bases, the J end lost 0 bases, and 8 bases lay between the germline ends. CDR3 DNA: TGTGCCAGTAGTATTCGACAGACGAACACCGGGGAGCTGTTTTTT. Translation: CASSIRQTNTGELFF.

The chain combines TRBV6-4 with TRBJ2-5, with D perhaps matching TRBD1 or TRBD2 (5 bases each). V gave up 6 bases and J gave up 4 bases, with 18 bases separating them. Germline CDR1 and CDR2: MRHNA and SNTAGT. The length of the CDR3 is 15 residues. CDR3 in amino acids: CASSKGTRTGETQYF. Here the CDR3 DNA reads TGTGCCAGCAGCAAAGGGACCCGGACTGGAGAGACCCAGTACTTC.

V is TRBV28 and J is TRBJ2-7; 7 bases are a match to TRBD2. Germline V CDR1 and CDR2: MDHEN, SYDVKM. V was pared by 8 bases and J by 7 bases, with 8 bases of the junction left unmatched. The CDR3 has 12 amino acids. In nucleotides, the CDR3 is TGTGCCAGCTGTATGGGGGGGTTGGAGCAGTACTTC. This codes for CASCMGGLEQYF.

Only one count was recorded for this clone. The gene calls are TRBV2 and TRBJ1-4; D not certain. This CDR3 has 15 amino acids. The germline V gene has CDR1 SNHLY and CDR2 FYNNEI. Trimming took 6 bases from V and 1 from J, leaving 12 bases between them. The CDR3 spells CASRDNQGTNEKLFF. CDR3 bases: TGTGCCAGCAGAGACAACCAAGGAACTAATGAAAAACTGTTTTTT.

This rearrangement joins TRBV6-1 to TRBJ1-3, with 8 bases lining up with TRBD1. V lost 2 bases and J lost 0; bases outside the gene matches: 6. The CDR3 loop spans 17 amino acids. Germline V gene sequence: CDR1 MNHNS, CDR2 SASEGT. As DNA, the CDR3 is TGTGCCAGCAGTGAATTTGGACAGGGCTACTCTGGAAACACCATATATTTT. This encodes CASSEFGQGYSGNTIYF.

CDR3 bases: TGCAGCGTTGATGTCCGGGAGAATACGCAGTATTTT. Translated: CSVDVRENTQYF. J is TRBJ2-3 and V is TRBV29-1, with a possible D match to TRBD2 (6 bases). CDR1 and CDR2 (germline): SQVTM, ANQGSEA. The V and J ends lost 3 bases and 7 bases respectively, with 11 bases between them. CDR3 size: 12 residues.

The chain joins TRBV10-3 to TRBJ2-1, with a possible D match to TRBD1 (6 bases). V shed 4 bases and J shed 0 bases, with 13 bases lying between them. Germline V CDR1 and CDR2: ENHRY, SYGVKD. The CDR3 covers 16 residues. The DNA of the CDR3 is TGTGCCATCAGTGCCCGGACAGAAAGCTCCTACAATGAGCAGTTCTTC. Translating it yields CAISARTESSYNEQFF.

Concerning this clone itself: The sample contains more than one DNA sequence encoding this CDR3. The rearrangement links TRBV10-1 to TRBJ2-7; 13 bases line up with TRBD2. CDR1 is WNHNN and CDR2 is SYGVQD in the germline V gene (reference sequence). The CDR3 consists of 14 residues. The ends lost 3 bases at V and 5 bases at J; junction bases unmatched: 1. The CDR3 region is CASSEGTSGNEQYF. The CDR3 nucleotides read TGCGCCAGCAGTGAAGGGACTAGCGGGAACGAGCAGTACTTC.

Of note for this clone: This specimen includes other DNA sequences encoding the same CDR3. This chain links TRBV6-4 with TRBJ2-1, with TRBD1 matching 7 bases. The CDR3 loop spans 13 amino acids. Looked up from germline, CDR1 is MRHNA and CDR2 is SNTAGT. J was trimmed by 5 bases and V by 6 bases; bases with no gene match: 4. The DNA of the CDR3 is TGTGCCAGCAGCTCGGGACAGAACAATGAGCAGTTCTTC. Residues: CASSSGQNNEQFF.

The chain combines TRBV5-1 with TRBJ2-7, with 10 bases aligning to TRBD2. Germline CDR1 is SGHRS and CDR2 is YFSETQ. The CDR3 has 14 residues. After removal of 5 bases from V and 6 bases from J, the junction contained 8 bases not matched to a gene. The CDR3 DNA is TGCGCCAGCAGACGGGCTAGCGGGAGTTCCGAGCAGTACTTC. Its translation: CASRRASGSSEQYF.

The chain has TRBV13 and TRBJ2-1; D is undetermined. There are 19 residues in the CDR3. Trimming removed 1 base at V and 5 bases at J, with 24 bases between. Germline loops: CDR1 PRHDT, CDR2 FYEKMQ (reference sequence). The CDR3 coding sequence is TGTGCCAGCAGCTTAGAGTGGAAGGTACGCGGCGAGCAGGACAATGAGCAGTTCTTC. Its translation: CASSLEWKVRGEQDNEQFF.

The chain carries TRBV10-2 and TRBJ2-1; either TRBD1 or TRBD2 may supply D (5 bases each). Trimming shortened V by 7 bases and J by 6 bases, and 13 bases separated the two germline ends. The length of the CDR3 is 13 residues. Germline V lookup: CDR1 WSHSY, CDR2 SAAADI. For the CDR3, the DNA is TGCGCCAGCATCTTAGCCGGGGCCAATGAGCAGTTCTTC. Amino acids: CASILAGANEQFF.

This clone was observed a single time. This chain links TRBV18 with TRBJ2-7; D is undetermined. Germline V lookup: CDR1 KGHSH, CDR2 LQKENI. The V end lost 3 bases, the J end lost 4 bases, and 10 bases lay between the germline ends. The CDR3 runs 13 residues. In nucleotides, the CDR3 is TGTGCCAGCTCACCCGGTTCCCTTTACGAGCAGTACTTC. Its translation is CASSPGSLYEQYF.

The chain employs TRBV7-9 and TRBJ2-3; 10 bases map to TRBD2. Germline CDR1 and CDR2: SEHNR and FQNEAQ (reference sequence). Trimming took 8 bases from V and 6 from J; bases not matched to a gene: 14. There are 16 residues in the CDR3. This CDR3 is CASSSPAGGPGDTQYF. The CDR3 bases are TGTGCCAGCTCAAGCCCAGCGGGAGGGCCTGGGGATACGCAGTATTTT.

This sequence joins TRBV4-1 and TRBJ2-7; the D gene is possibly TRBD1 (5 bases). Germline CDR1 MGHRA, CDR2 YSYEKL. Trimming cost V 4 bases and J 4 bases, with 14 bases left between them. The CDR3 totals 14 residues. CDR3 nucleotides: TGCGCCAGCAGCCCCAACAAGGGGTCGTACGAGCAGTACTTC. This translates into CASSPNKGSYEQYF.